This entry is about one T cell receptor beta chain. Its antigen remains unidentified. This entry comes from a study of cytomegalovirus exposure and HLA in healthy donors. Whole-study results and caveats: Later, an analysis showed that TCR beta chains associated with HLA were more clonally expanded than others that were equally common. Diagnosis of cytomegalovirus status made by the classifier reportedly showed high specificity and sensitivity.

The CDR3 is made up of 15 amino acids. V lost 1 base to trimming and J lost 4 bases; unmatched junction nucleotides: 8. Germline V CDR1 and CDR2: GTSNPN, SVGIG (reference sequence). PCR used 60 Vbeta primers and 13 Jbeta primers. Sequenced by immunoSEQ multiplex PCR; TCRdb stores in-frame clones only, minus some. The sample contains roughly 200,000 clones, roughly 9.4% of which appear only once. The chain couples TRBV30 to TRBJ1-1, with 8 positions matching TRBD1. The material sequenced was PBMCs. This TCR was recovered from a woman under 40 in good health and CMV-seropositive. CDR3 DNA: TGTGCCTGGAGTGCCCTGACAGGGGCGATCACTGAAGCTTTCTTT. Encoded protein: CAWSALTGAITEAFF.